The subject of this entry is one TCR beta chain. This record comes from a study of T cell changes during pregnancy in multiple sclerosis. Only in-frame clones appear in the TCRdb table, and some are missing; sequencing was by immunoSEQ multiplex PCR. The table includes under 70,000 clones, about nine tenths detected once. The V and J ends lost 1 base and 9 bases, in that order; junction bases with no gene match: 17. Germline V lookup: CDR1 GTSNPN, CDR2 SVGIG (reference sequence). CDR3 length: 16 amino acids. The source is a female donor in good health, enrolled as a control in a pregnancy study. This specimen consisted of peripheral blood, obtained after pregnancy. The chain carries TRBV30 and TRBJ2-7; the match to TRBD1 covers 8 bases. DNA of the CDR3: TGTGCCTGGAGTGCCAGCGGACAGGGTCTCTTCTCTGGGCAGTACTTC. Residues: CAWSASGQGLFSGQYF.